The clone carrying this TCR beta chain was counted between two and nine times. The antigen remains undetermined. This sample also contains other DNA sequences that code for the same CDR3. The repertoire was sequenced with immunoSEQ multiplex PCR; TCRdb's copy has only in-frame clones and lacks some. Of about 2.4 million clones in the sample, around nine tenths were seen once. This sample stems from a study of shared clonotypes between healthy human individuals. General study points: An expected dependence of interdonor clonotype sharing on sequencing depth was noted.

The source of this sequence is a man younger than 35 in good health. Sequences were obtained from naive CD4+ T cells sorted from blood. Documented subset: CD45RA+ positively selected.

DNA for the CDR3: TGTGCCAGCAGTCGGACAGGGGGCACAGATACGCAGTATTTT. As protein: CASSRTGGTDTQYF. This rearrangement joins TRBV6-5 to TRBJ2-3; TRBD1 aligns across 9 bases. The V and J ends lost 5 bases and 1 base, in that order; junction bases with no gene match: 1. The CDR3 has 14 amino acids. In germline, CDR1 is MNHEY, CDR2 SVGAGI.